This TCR beta chain derives from a study of vaccination effects on CD4 cells after COVID-19. Prior to sequencing, the ViraFEST assay stimulated PBMC with viral peptide pools, which expanded the antigen-specific CD4+ T cells. Isolating CD4+ T cells followed ten to eleven days of culture. A positive SARS-CoV-2 PCR test fell between March and December 2020. They grew two million PBMC in each well, adding approximately 10 IU/ml IL-2 and 8 to 10 ug/ml peptides. The negative control condition used HIV-1 Nef peptides. This clone was seen once. Its antigen is unidentified. General study results and limits: Infection-derived and vaccine-derived clones contracted markedly late after vaccination. Sampling in the study covered few convalescent patients and included no early post-infection timepoints.

Assay used: immunoSEQ multiplex PCR; TCRdb lists only in-frame clones, some missing. The profile covers 60,000 to 75,000 clones, with 60% to 75% appearing a single time and under 6% taken by the ten largest. Germline values: CDR1 SGHRS, CDR2 YFSETQ. V gave up 0 bases and J gave up 3 bases, with 13 bases separating them. The CDR3 consists of 15 residues. V is TRBV5-1 and J is TRBJ2-7; D is undetermined. The TCR sequence derives from a human donor who had a prior SARS-CoV-2 infection. The input for sequencing was CD4+ T cells from PBMCs cultured with HIV peptides, taken before COVID-19 vaccination. Subset in this sample: HIV-1 Nef peptide pool negative control/reference culture. The CDR3 nucleotides are TGCGCCAGCAGCTTGGACCCCGGCCAGGTCTACGAGCAGTACTTC. This gives the protein CASSLDPGQVYEQYF.